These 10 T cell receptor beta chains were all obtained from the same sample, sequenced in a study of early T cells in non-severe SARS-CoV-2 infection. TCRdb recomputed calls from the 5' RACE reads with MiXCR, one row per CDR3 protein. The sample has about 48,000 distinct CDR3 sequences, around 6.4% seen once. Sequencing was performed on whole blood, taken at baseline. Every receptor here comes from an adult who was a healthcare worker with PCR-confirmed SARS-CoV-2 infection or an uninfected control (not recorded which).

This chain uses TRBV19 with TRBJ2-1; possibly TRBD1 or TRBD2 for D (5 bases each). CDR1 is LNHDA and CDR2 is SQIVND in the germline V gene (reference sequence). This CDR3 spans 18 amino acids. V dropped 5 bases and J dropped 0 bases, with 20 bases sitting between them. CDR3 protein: CASSGDVVNGISYNEQFF. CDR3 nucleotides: TGTGCCAGTAGTGGGGACGTAGTGAATGGGATCTCCTACAATGAGCAGTTCTTC. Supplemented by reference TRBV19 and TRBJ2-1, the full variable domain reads DGGITQSPKYLFRKEGQNVTLSCEQNLNHDAMYWYRQDPGQGLRLIYYSQIVNDFQKGDIAEGYSVSREKKESFPLTVTSAQKNPTAFYLCASSGDVVNGISYNEQFFGPGTRLTVL.

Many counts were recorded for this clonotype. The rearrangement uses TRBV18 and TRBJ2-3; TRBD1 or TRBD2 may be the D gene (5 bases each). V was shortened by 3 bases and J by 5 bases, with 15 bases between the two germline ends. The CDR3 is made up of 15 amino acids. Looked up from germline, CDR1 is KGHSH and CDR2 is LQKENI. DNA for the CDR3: TGTGCCAGCTCACCTAGGGGCGGAGGTGGAGATACGCAGTATTTT. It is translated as CASSPRGGGGDTQYF.

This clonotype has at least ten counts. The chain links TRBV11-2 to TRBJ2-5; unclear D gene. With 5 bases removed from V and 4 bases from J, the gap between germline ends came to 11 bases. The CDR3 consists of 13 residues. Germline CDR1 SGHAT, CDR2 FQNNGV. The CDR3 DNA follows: TGTGCCAGCAGCCCCCCGGCGTTAGAGACCCAGTACTTC. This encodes CASSPPALETQYF.

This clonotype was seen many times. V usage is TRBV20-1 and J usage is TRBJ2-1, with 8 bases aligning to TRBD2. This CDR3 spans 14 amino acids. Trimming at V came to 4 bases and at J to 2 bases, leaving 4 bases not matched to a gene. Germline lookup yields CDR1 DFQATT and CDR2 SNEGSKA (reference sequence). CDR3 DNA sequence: TGCAGTGCTACTAGCGGGCGAGCCTACAATGAGCAGTTCTTC. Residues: CSATSGRAYNEQFF.

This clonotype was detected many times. The CDR3 DNA follows: TGTGCCAGCAGTTTGGAGCGATATGGCTACACCTTC. It codes for CASSLERYGYTF. This chain uses TRBV28 with TRBJ1-2; D remains ambiguous. V lost 3 bases to trimming and J lost 5 bases, with 7 bases between them. The length of the CDR3 is 12 residues. CDR1 is MDHEN, CDR2 SYDVKM, per germline.

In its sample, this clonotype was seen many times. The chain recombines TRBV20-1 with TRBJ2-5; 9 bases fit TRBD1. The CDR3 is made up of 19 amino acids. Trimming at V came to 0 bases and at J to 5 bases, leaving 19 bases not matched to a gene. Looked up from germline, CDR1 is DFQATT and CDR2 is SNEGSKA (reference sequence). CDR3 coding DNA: TGCAGTGCTAGAGAGAGAGCCCCCCGAAGGACAGGGGCATGGGAGACCCAGTACTTC. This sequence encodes CSARERAPRRTGAWETQYF.

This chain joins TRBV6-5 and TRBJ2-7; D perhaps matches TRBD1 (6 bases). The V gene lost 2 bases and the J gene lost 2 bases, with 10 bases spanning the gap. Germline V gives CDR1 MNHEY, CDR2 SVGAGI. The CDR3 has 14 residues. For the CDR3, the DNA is TGTGCCAGCAGTTACGGGCAGGGGCCCTACGAGCAGTACTTC. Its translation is CASSYGQGPYEQYF.

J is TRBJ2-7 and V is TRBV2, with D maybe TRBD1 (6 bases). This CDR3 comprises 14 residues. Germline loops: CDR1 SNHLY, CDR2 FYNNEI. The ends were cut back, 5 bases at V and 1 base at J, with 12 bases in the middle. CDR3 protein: CASSRTETSYEQYF. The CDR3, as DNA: TGTGCCAGCAGTCGGACAGAGACTTCCTACGAGCAGTACTTC.

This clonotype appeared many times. CDR3 protein: CASSLGQLGDTQYF. In DNA, the CDR3 is TGCGCCAGCAGCTTGGGACAGCTGGGAGATACGCAGTATTTT. The gene calls are TRBV5-1 and TRBJ2-3; D might be TRBD1 (5 bases). The CDR3 has 14 amino acids. V shed 0 bases and J shed 5 bases, with 10 bases lying between them. Germline V gene lookup returns CDR1 SGHRS and CDR2 YFSETQ.

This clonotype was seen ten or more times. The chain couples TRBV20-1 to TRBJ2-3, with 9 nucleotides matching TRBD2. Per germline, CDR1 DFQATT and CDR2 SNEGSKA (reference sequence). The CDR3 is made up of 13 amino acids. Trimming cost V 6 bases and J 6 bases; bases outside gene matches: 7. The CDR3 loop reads CSAGAGGSDTQYF. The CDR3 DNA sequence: TGCAGTGCAGGGGCGGGAGGGTCGGATACGCAGTATTTT.